The 8 T cell receptor beta chains below come from one sample, sequenced in a study of blood T cell repertoires in COVID-19 (TCRdb year 2020). Receptor libraries were prepared by the immunoSEQ multiplex PCR assay. TCRdb provides this immuneACCESS table in a form limited to in-frame rearrangements. Some clones are lacking; in checked studies, under half of them reflect an unresolved V gene, and why the rest are absent is not known. This sample lists about 220,000 clones; less than 90% were detected once. The ten largest clones represent just over 2.5% of the sample. Specimen: PBMCs or T cells enriched from blood (not recorded which). The receptors shown here come from a woman aged 25 to 39 who had recovered from COVID-19.

The V call is TRBV4-3, the J call TRBJ1-1; D unclear. Germline CDR1 LGHNA, CDR2 YSLEER. V lost 0 bases, J lost 1 base, and 9 bases lay in between. CDR3 length: 15 amino acids. CDR3 DNA sequence: TGCGCCAGCAGCCAAGAGTCTCGGGGGAACACTGAAGCTTTCTTT. It yields the protein CASSQESRGNTEAFF.

J is TRBJ1-6 and V is TRBV15; 7 bases agree with TRBD1. The germline V gene encodes CDR1 LNHNV and CDR2 YYDKDF (reference sequence). The CDR3 length is 15 residues. The V segment lost 0 bases and the J segment 12 bases; nucleotides outside the gene matches: 8. The CDR3 nucleotides read TGTGCCACCAGCAGAGAAAGGGGGCGAGGGTTACCCCTCCACTTT. Its protein is CATSRERGRGLPLHF.

The chain carries TRBV5-4 and TRBJ1-2; 7 bases agree with TRBD1. Germline lookup yields CDR1 SGHNT and CDR2 YYREEE (reference sequence). The CDR3 spans 16 residues. V was pared by 0 bases and J by 5 bases, with 10 bases of the junction left unmatched. The CDR3 region has the DNA TGTGCCAGCAGCTTGGCCCTAGGGGGACAGTCTTATGGCTACACCTTC. Its translation is CASSLALGGQSYGYTF.

The V gene is TRBV12-3 or TRBV12-4, the J gene TRBJ1-1, with a possible D match to TRBD1 (6 bases). CDR3 length: 13 amino acids. Trimming stripped 6 bases from V and 4 bases from J, with 12 bases between. CDR3 DNA sequence: TGTGCCAGCAGGGTACAGGGCCCCACTGAAGCTTTCTTT. Protein: CASRVQGPTEAFF.

J is TRBJ1-2 and V is TRBV2; tentatively, D is TRBD1 (5 bases). Trimming stripped 2 bases from V and 7 bases from J, with 14 bases between. CDR1 is SNHLY and CDR2 is FYNNEI in the germline V gene. This CDR3 spans 14 amino acids. The chain's CDR3 is CASSELRDRGGYTF. For the CDR3, the DNA is TGTGCCAGCAGTGAACTTAGAGATAGGGGTGGCTACACCTTC.

This rearrangement joins TRBV10-3 to TRBJ1-1; the match to TRBD1 covers 7 bases. Trimming took 4 bases from V and 5 from J; bases not matched to a gene: 7. Germline V gives CDR1 ENHRY, CDR2 SYGVKD. This CDR3 is built from 14 residues. CDR3 region: CAISVRGMTTEAFF. The CDR3 DNA sequence: TGTGCCATCAGTGTCAGGGGGATGACGACTGAAGCTTTCTTT.

This chain links TRBV27 with TRBJ1-1; D may be TRBD1 (5 bases). The germline CDR1 and CDR2 sequences are MNHEY and SMNVEV (reference sequence). V lost 4 bases to trimming and J lost 4 bases, with 13 bases between them. The CDR3 length is 14 residues. The CDR3 nucleotides are TGTGCCAGCAGTTGGCGTGGGGGGATCACTGAAGCTTTCTTT. This translates into CASSWRGGITEAFF.

The chain carries TRBV4-2 and TRBJ1-3; D uncertain. Trimming stripped 1 base from V and 2 bases from J, with 12 bases between. The CDR3 runs to 16 residues. The V gene's germline CDR1 is LGHNA and CDR2 YNFKEQ. CDR3 loop: CASSQAAGVPGNTIYF. The CDR3 DNA sequence: TGTGCCAGCAGCCAAGCAGCGGGAGTACCTGGAAACACCATATATTTT.